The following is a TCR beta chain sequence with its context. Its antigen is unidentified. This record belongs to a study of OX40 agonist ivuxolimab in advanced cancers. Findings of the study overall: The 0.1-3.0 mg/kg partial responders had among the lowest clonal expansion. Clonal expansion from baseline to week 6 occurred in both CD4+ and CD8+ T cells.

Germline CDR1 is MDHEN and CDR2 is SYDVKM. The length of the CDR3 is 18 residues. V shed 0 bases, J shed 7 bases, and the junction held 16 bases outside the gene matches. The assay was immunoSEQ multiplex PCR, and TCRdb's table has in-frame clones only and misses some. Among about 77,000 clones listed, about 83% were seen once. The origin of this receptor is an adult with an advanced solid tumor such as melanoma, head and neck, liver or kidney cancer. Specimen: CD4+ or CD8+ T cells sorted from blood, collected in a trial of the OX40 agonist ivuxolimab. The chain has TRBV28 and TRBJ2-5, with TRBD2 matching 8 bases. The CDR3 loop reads CASSLWRQTSGTGWTQYF. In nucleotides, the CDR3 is TGTGCCAGCAGTTTATGGCGTCAAACTAGCGGAACGGGGTGGACCCAGTACTTC.